Below, 13 T cell receptor beta chains from the same sample are listed, as sequenced in a study of blood T cells in healthy people across ages. A second PCR of 7 to 11 cycles used a sample-barcoded 5' primer and a J-beta primer mix. TCRdb fed the 5' RACE reads into MiXCR, producing one record per CDR3 protein. The sample includes around 800,000 distinct CDR3 sequences, under 55% of them seen just once. The material sequenced was blood. The receptor source for this set is a man aged 60 to 69 in good health.

The chain combines TRBV2 with TRBJ1-5; TRBD1 matches 7 bases. Germline loops: CDR1 SNHLY, CDR2 FYNNEI. The CDR3 is made up of 12 amino acids. After removal of 6 bases from V and 6 bases from J, the junction contained 2 bases not matched to a gene. CDR3 coding DNA: TGTGCCAGCAGGCAGGGGGGTCAGCCCCAGCATTTT. The encoded protein is CASRQGGQPQHF.

The chain carries TRBV20-1 and TRBJ1-5; tentative D call: TRBD1 (6 bases). The V and J ends lost 0 bases and 5 bases respectively, with 11 bases between them. The CDR3 is 14 residues long. The germline CDR1 and CDR2 sequences are DFQATT and SNEGSKA (reference sequence). Here the CDR3 DNA reads TGCAGTGCTAGAGATCACGAGGGGGATCAGCCCCAGCATTTT. It codes for CSARDHEGDQPQHF.

V gene TRBV18 combines with J gene TRBJ2-1; 8 positions match TRBD2. This CDR3 is 13 amino acids long. In germline, CDR1 is KGHSH, CDR2 LQKENI. V lost 5 bases, J lost 12 bases, and 9 bases stayed unmatched. The CDR3 region is CASSSGLEVGQFF. As DNA, the CDR3 is TGTGCCAGCTCATCGGGACTAGAGGTTGGGCAGTTCTTC.

Only a few counts were recorded for this clonotype. A much larger clone lies a single base off, so this may be a read error. The chain employs TRBV11-2 and TRBJ2-1, with D hard to call. The J call may be incorrect, as the DNA end agrees better with TRBJ2-7. This CDR3 region has 16 residues. From germline, CDR1 is SGHAT and CDR2 FQNNGV. CDR3 nucleotide sequence: TGTGCCAGCAGCTTGAGGTCAGACCGCTCCTACAATGAGCAGTACTTC. Amino acids: CASSLRSDRSYNEQYF.

The chain joins TRBV7-2 to TRBJ2-1; 15 bases line up with TRBD2. CDR3 length: 16 residues. The V segment lost 5 bases and the J segment 13 bases; nucleotides outside the gene matches: 12. Germline values: CDR1 SGHTA, CDR2 FQGNSA. Here the CDR3 reads CASSPRTSGGVVTQFF. The DNA of the CDR3 is TGTGCCAGCAGCCCACGGACTAGCGGGGGGGTGGTGACCCAGTTCTTC.

As for this clonotype: This may come from a read error, since a much larger clone is one base off. This sequence joins TRBV6-2 or TRBV6-3 and TRBJ2-5, with D unclear. Germline V gene data show CDR1 as MNHEY and CDR2 as SVGEGT. Trimming shortened V by 2 bases and J by 11 bases, and 12 bases separated the two germline ends. The CDR3 runs to 12 residues. The CDR3 region is CASSYQYNEQYF. DNA of the CDR3: TGTGCCAGCAGTTACCAGTACAATGAGCAGTACTTC.

This clonotype came up a few times. CDR3 nucleotide sequence: TGTGCCAGCAGCCCCCGAGACCCGTACAATGAGCAGTTCTTC. Its protein product is CASSPRDPYNEQFF. The chain joins TRBV7-8 to TRBJ2-1, with D unclear. This CDR3 contains 14 residues. The germline V gene encodes CDR1 SGHVS and CDR2 FQNEAQ. Trimming cost V 5 bases and J 4 bases, with 12 bases left between them.

This clonotype was counted only a few times. CDR3: CASSLDRFGQETQYF. CDR3 coding DNA: TGTGCCAGCAGCTTAGACCGGTTCGGACAAGAGACCCAGTACTTC. The chain combines TRBV7-2 with TRBJ2-5; D gene uncertain. CDR3 length equals 15 residues. V shed 1 base and J shed 2 bases, with 11 bases lying between them. Germline loops: CDR1 SGHTA, CDR2 FQGNSA.

This clonotype was counted only a few times. The chain carries TRBV7-2 and TRBJ1-6; D is ambiguous. Trimming took off 4 bases at V and 10 bases at J, with 8 bases between the two ends. The CDR3 consists of 12 residues. Germline V lookup: CDR1 SGHTA, CDR2 FQGNSA. The CDR3 DNA is TGTGCCAGCAGCTCCCTTGGATCACCCCTCCACTTT. This codes for CASSSLGSPLHF.

This clonotype was recorded a few times. The rearrangement uses TRBV3-1 and TRBJ2-5; a possible D gene is TRBD1 (6 bases). This CDR3 contains 13 residues. V was clipped by 4 bases and J by 5 bases, with 11 bases between them. CDR1 is LGHDT, CDR2 YNNKEL, per germline (reference sequence). CDR3 DNA sequence: TGTGCCAGCAGCCGTGGACAGAGGGAGACCCAGTACTTC. This gives the protein CASSRGQRETQYF.

V usage is TRBV5-1 and J usage is TRBJ1-1; 7 nucleotides line up with TRBD1. Looked up from germline, CDR1 is SGHRS and CDR2 is YFSETQ. The CDR3 contains 14 residues. V dropped 2 bases and J dropped 4; count of bases not matched to a gene: 5. The CDR3, as DNA: TGCGCCAGCAGCTTAACCACAGGGGTCACTGAAGCTTTCTTT. It codes for CASSLTTGVTEAFF.

The sample holds one count of this clonotype. V is TRBV21-1 and J is TRBJ2-3; no check of the table's D call, TRBD1, against the DNA was made. TRBV21-1 is reported as a pseudogene. This CDR3 contains 16 residues. The CDR3 DNA follows: TGTGCCAGCAGCAATGGGAGGGGGCTGGACACAGATACGCAGTATTTT. The encoded protein is CASSNGRGLDTDTQYF.

J is TRBJ1-2 and V is TRBV6-2 or TRBV6-3; 9 bases map to TRBD1. CDR3 size: 14 residues. V shed 1 base and J 8 bases; nucleotides not matched to a gene: 5. Germline loops: CDR1 MNHEY, CDR2 SVGEGT. CDR3 in DNA: TGTGCCAGCAGTTACTTAGGACAGGGGCTCGGCTACACCTTC. Its protein is CASSYLGQGLGYTF.